Listed here are 22 T cell receptor beta chains from one sample, sequenced in a study of blood T cell repertoires in COVID-19. Produced via immunoSEQ multiplex PCR; TCRdb's table is partial and in-frame only. This table has 350,000 to 450,000 clones, roughly nine tenths appearing once. Material for sequencing was PBMCs or T cells enriched from blood (not recorded which). The receptors here all came from a woman aged 40 to 50 who had been exposed to COVID-19.

This chain joins TRBV7-9 and TRBJ2-1; 7 bases are a match to TRBD1. CDR1 is SEHNR and CDR2 is FQNEAQ in the germline V gene (reference sequence). Germline trimming cut 6 bases from V and 4 bases from J; bases unmatched to any gene: 12. This CDR3 spans 16 amino acids. The CDR3 here is CASSPSTGAWYNEQFF. The CDR3, as DNA: TGTGCCAGCAGTCCAAGTACAGGGGCTTGGTACAATGAGCAGTTCTTC.

This chain links TRBV18 with TRBJ1-1; 9 bases agree with TRBD1. Germline CDR1 is KGHSH and CDR2 is LQKENI. CDR3 length equals 17 residues. V dropped 3 bases and J dropped 6; count of bases not matched to a gene: 14. The CDR3 DNA is TGTGCCAGCTCACCCTACCATCCGGGACAGGGTGCCGCTGAAGCTTTCTTT. This translates into CASSPYHPGQGAAEAFF.

The CDR3 bases are TGTGCCAGCAGTACAGGGGCCACTGAAGCTTTCTTT. Translated, it gives CASSTGATEAFF. V is TRBV6-5 and J is TRBJ1-1, with 7 bases lining up with TRBD1. This CDR3 region has 12 residues. Germline V lookup: CDR1 MNHEY, CDR2 SVGAGI. Unmatched junction bases numbered 1, after V lost 5 bases and J lost 4 bases.

This sequence joins TRBV2 and TRBJ1-1, with D unclear. Germline CDR1 is SNHLY and CDR2 is FYNNEI. Between the trimmed V and J ends, which lost 6 bases and 4 bases, there was a span of 15 bases. This CDR3 region has 14 residues. CDR3 residues: CASSRGSGSTEAFF. In DNA form, the CDR3 reads TGTGCCAGCAGCAGAGGCAGCGGGTCCACTGAAGCTTTCTTT.

The chain joins TRBV30 to TRBJ1-6; 8 bases fit TRBD1. Germline CDR1 GTSNPN, CDR2 SVGIG (reference sequence). The CDR3 spans 14 residues. V was pared by 7 bases and J by 6 bases, with 8 bases of the junction left unmatched. CDR3 residues: CALLTGGGNSPLHF. CDR3 bases: TGTGCCTTACTAACAGGGGGTGGTAATTCACCCCTCCACTTT.

This clone occurred a few times. This sequence joins TRBV18 and TRBJ1-5; TRBD1 agrees at 9 bases. The CDR3 covers 15 residues. Germline V lookup: CDR1 KGHSH, CDR2 LQKENI. V was pared by 2 bases and J by 6 bases, with 5 bases of the junction left unmatched. CDR3 in amino acids: CASSPAGTGTQPQHF. CDR3 DNA: TGTGCCAGCTCACCAGCCGGGACAGGGACTCAGCCCCAGCATTTT.

This chain joins TRBV5-6 and TRBJ2-2; the D is unclear. Per the germline V gene, CDR1 is SGHDT and CDR2 is YYEEEE. The CDR3 extends over 12 amino acids. The V end lost 1 base, the J end lost 7 bases, and 5 bases lay between the germline ends. This CDR3 is CASSLSLGELFF. Written as DNA, the CDR3 is TGTGCCAGCAGCTTGTCACTCGGGGAGCTGTTTTTT.

J is TRBJ1-4 and V is TRBV29-1; tentatively, D is TRBD1 (5 bases). The length of the CDR3 is 13 residues. Germline V gives CDR1 SQVTM, CDR2 ANQGSEA. Trimming left V 4 bases short and J 8 bases short, with 14 bases between. The CDR3: CSVVREGGEKLFF. CDR3 DNA sequence: TGCAGCGTTGTCAGGGAGGGAGGGGAAAAACTGTTTTTT. Based on the CDR3 plus reference TRBV29-1 and TRBJ1-4, the full variable domain is SAVISQKPSRDICQRGTSLTIQCQVDSQVTMMFWYRQQPGQSLTLIATANQGSEATYESGFVIDKFPISRPNLTFSTLTVSNMSPEDSSIYLCSVVREGGEKLFFGSGTQLSVL.

This chain joins TRBV2 and TRBJ1-1; D is perhaps TRBD1 (6 bases). Germline V gene sequence: CDR1 SNHLY, CDR2 FYNNEI. Trimming pared 10 bases from V and 0 bases from J, leaving 15 bases between. The CDR3 runs to 14 residues. DNA of the CDR3: TGTGCCACCCGACAGGCACGATTGAACACTGAAGCTTTCTTT. Protein: CATRQARLNTEAFF.

The rearrangement links TRBV24-1 to TRBJ2-3; TRBD2 matches at 9 bases. The germline CDR1 and CDR2 sequences are KGHDR and SFDVKD. V trimming: 3 bases; J trimming: 2 bases; junction bases outside the gene matches: 2. The CDR3 totals 15 residues. The CDR3 DNA reads as TGTGCCACCAGTGATATAGCGGGAGACACAGATACGCAGTATTTT. It specifies CATSDIAGDTDTQYF.

This chain uses TRBV23-1 with TRBJ2-7; 9 nucleotides line up with TRBD1. TRBV23-1 is reported as an ORF; its role is uncertain. The length of the CDR3 is 15 residues. V trimming: 6 bases; J trimming: 2 bases; junction bases outside the gene matches: 8. CDR3 loop: CASSPGQGPTYEQYF. The CDR3 DNA follows: TGCGCCAGCAGCCCGGGACAGGGTCCAACCTACGAGCAGTACTTC.

The CDR3 sequence: CASSLRGGAGDTQYF. The CDR3 DNA reads TGTGCCAGCAGCCTCAGAGGGGGGGCGGGAGATACGCAGTATTTT. The chain links TRBV3-1 (or the pseudogene TRBV3-2) to TRBJ2-3, with a possible D match to TRBD2 (7 bases). The CDR3 consists of 15 residues. Trimming stripped 4 bases from V and 5 bases from J, with 16 bases between. Per germline, CDR1 LGHDT and CDR2 YNNKEL (reference sequence).

CDR3 in amino acids: CASSIAGREDYGYTF. CDR3 in DNA: TGCGCCAGCAGCATAGCGGGCCGTGAGGACTATGGCTACACCTTC. The chain has TRBV5-1 and TRBJ1-2; D is ambiguous. V lost 4 bases, J lost 3 bases, and 16 bases lay in between. The CDR3 is 15 residues long. Germline CDR1 reads SGHRS; CDR2 reads YFSETQ.

The chain uses TRBV5-8 and TRBJ2-7; D gene ambiguous. The V end lost 0 bases, the J end lost 0 bases, and 10 bases lay between the germline ends. Germline lookup yields CDR1 SGHTS and CDR2 YDEGEE. The CDR3 sequence is 15 residues long. CDR3 nucleotides: TGTGCCAGCAGCTTGGGTCAGGCGCGCTCCTACGAGCAGTACTTC. Protein product: CASSLGQARSYEQYF.

The chain recombines TRBV6-5 with TRBJ1-6, with D perhaps TRBD1 (6 bases). The germline V and J ends were trimmed by 5 bases and 5 bases, with 10 bases remaining between them. Per the germline V gene, CDR1 is MNHEY and CDR2 is SVGAGI. This CDR3 has 14 residues. CDR3 protein: CASSRTDNNSPLHF. The CDR3 nucleotides are TGTGCCAGCAGTCGGACAGATAATAATTCACCCCTCCACTTT.

This clone was seen a few times. V and J are TRBV14 and TRBJ1-2; TRBD1 might be the D (6 bases). V was trimmed by 2 bases and J by 4 bases, leaving 17 bases between them. Germline V gene data show CDR1 as SGHDN and CDR2 as FVKESK. This CDR3 contains 16 residues. The CDR3 reads CASSQLGSLTGYGYTF. CDR3 DNA: TGTGCCAGCAGCCAACTCGGAAGTCTGACAGGCTATGGCTACACCTTC.

The genes are TRBV7-2 and TRBJ2-1; TRBD2 aligns across 10 bases. From germline, CDR1 is SGHTA and CDR2 FQGNSA. V lost 1 base and J lost 9; bases outside the gene matches: 9. The CDR3 covers 16 residues. The CDR3: CASSLGPAGGQGEQFF. In DNA, the CDR3 is TGTGCCAGCAGCTTAGGGCCAGCGGGAGGGCAGGGTGAGCAGTTCTTC.

A single count supports this clone. The rearrangement joins TRBV7-6 to TRBJ2-7; the D gene is possibly TRBD2 (5 bases). The V gene's germline CDR1 is SGHVS and CDR2 FNYEAQ. V lost 1 base and J 7 bases, leaving 26 bases between the germline ends. The CDR3 runs to 18 residues. The CDR3 DNA is TGTGCCAGCAGCTTAGGTCCCAAAGTGGAGGTCAGGACGAAAGAGCAGTACTTC. This translates into CASSLGPKVEVRTKEQYF.

The J gene is TRBJ2-5, the V gene TRBV18; TRBD1 aligns across 7 bases. Looked up from germline, CDR1 is KGHSH and CDR2 is LQKENI. The CDR3 has 15 residues. Losses at the gene ends were 1 base for V and 4 bases for J; bases not matched to a gene: 6. CDR3 sequence reads: CASSPLSGQIETQYF. In DNA, the CDR3 is TGTGCCAGCTCACCACTTTCGGGACAGATAGAGACCCAGTACTTC.

The chain couples TRBV4-3 to TRBJ2-6, with D perhaps matching TRBD1 (5 bases). V dropped 3 bases and J dropped 1 base, with 13 bases sitting between them. The CDR3 loop spans 17 amino acids. From germline, CDR1 is LGHNA and CDR2 YSLEER. The CDR3 DNA is TGCGCCAGCAGCCATGACCCGGCAGGGTCTGGGGCCAACGTCCTGACTTTC. It encodes CASSHDPAGSGANVLTF.

This chain uses TRBV7-8 with TRBJ1-4; D not resolved. In germline, CDR1 is SGHVS, CDR2 FQNEAQ. Trimming removed 6 bases from V and 3 bases from J, with 14 bases in between. CDR3 size: 15 residues. CDR3 protein: CASRSDLEPNEKLFF. The CDR3 nucleotides read TGTGCCAGCAGGTCTGATTTGGAGCCTAATGAAAAACTGTTTTTT.

Remarks on this clone: The same CDR3 can be traced to other DNA sequences in this sample. V is TRBV19 and J is TRBJ2-7; 7 positions match TRBD1. CDR1 is LNHDA and CDR2 is SQIVND in the germline V gene (reference sequence). CDR3 length equals 14 residues. J gave up 0 bases and V 1 base, and 0 bases lay outside the gene matches. This CDR3 reads CASSIGQGSYEQYF. Here the CDR3 DNA reads TGTGCCAGTAGTATAGGACAGGGCTCCTACGAGCAGTACTTC.